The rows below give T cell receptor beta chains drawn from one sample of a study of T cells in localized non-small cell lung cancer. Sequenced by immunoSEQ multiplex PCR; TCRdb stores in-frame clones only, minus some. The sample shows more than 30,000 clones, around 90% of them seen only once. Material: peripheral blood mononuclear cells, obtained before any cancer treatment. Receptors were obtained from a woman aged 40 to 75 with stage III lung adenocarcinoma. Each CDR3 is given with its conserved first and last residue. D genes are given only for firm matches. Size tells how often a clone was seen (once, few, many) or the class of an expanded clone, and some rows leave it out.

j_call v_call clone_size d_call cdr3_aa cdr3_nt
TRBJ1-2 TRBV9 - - CASTPGETNYGYTF TGTGCCAGCACCCCCGGGGAAACTAACTATGGCTACACCTTC
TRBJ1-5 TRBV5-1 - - CASSQMGGQPQHF TGCGCCAGCAGCCAAATGGGGGGACAGCCCCAGCATTTT
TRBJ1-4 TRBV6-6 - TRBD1 CASSRQGTYEKLFF TGTGCCAGCAGTAGACAGGGAACATATGAAAAACTGTTTTTT
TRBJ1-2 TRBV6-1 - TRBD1 CASSERIGTDRGYTF TGTGCCAGCAGTGAAAGAATAGGGACAGATCGTGGCTACACCTTC
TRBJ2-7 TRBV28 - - CASSLDSMTREQYF TGTGCCAGCAGCCTGGACAGTATGACGAGGGAGCAGTACTTC
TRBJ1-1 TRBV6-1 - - CASRLTFTEAFF TGTGCCAGCAGGCTGACATTCACTGAAGCTTTCTTT
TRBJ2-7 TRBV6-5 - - CASSITGTSSYEQYF TGTGCCAGCAGCATTACCGGGACGTCCTCCTACGAGCAGTACTTC
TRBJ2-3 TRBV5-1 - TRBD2 CASSARLAQVDTDTQYF TGCGCCAGCAGCGCCCGACTAGCCCAAGTAGACACAGATACGCAGTATTTT
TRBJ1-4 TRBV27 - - CASSHVRRANEKLFF TGTGCCAGCAGTCACGTCCGGCGTGCTAATGAAAAACTGTTTTTT
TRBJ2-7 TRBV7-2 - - CASSSQGPTGYEQYF TGTGCCAGCAGCTCCCAGGGCCCCACCGGTTACGAGCAGTACTTC
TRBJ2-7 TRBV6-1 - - CATLAGYEQYF TGTGCCACCTTGGCGGGATACGAGCAGTACTTC
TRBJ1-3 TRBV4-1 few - CASSLAKTAGNTIYF TGCGCCAGCAGCTTAGCTAAAACCGCTGGAAACACCATATATTTT
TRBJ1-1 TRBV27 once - CASSSRSGNTEAFF TGTGCCAGCAGTTCCCGATCGGGGAACACTGAAGCTTTCTTT
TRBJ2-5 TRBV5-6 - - CASSLEGGRQTQYF TGTGCCAGCAGCTTGGAAGGGGGGAGGCAGACCCAGTACTTC
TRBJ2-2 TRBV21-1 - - CASSKGASGLTNTGELFF TGTGCCAGCAGCAAAGGGGCTAGCGGTCTTACCAACACCGGGGAGCTGTTTTTT
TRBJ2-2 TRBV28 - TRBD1 CASSGQGTIGELFF TGTGCCAGCAGTGGACAGGGAACAATCGGGGAGCTGTTTTTT
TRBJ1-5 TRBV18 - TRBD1 CASSLQGVDQPQHF TGTGCCAGCTCGCTTCAGGGGGTGGATCAGCCCCAGCATTTT
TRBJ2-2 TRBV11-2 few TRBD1 CASSSRDRWSGELFF TGTGCCAGCAGCTCACGGGACAGATGGTCCGGGGAGCTGTTTTTT
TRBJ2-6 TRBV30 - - CAWKGTGANVLTF TGTGCCTGGAAGGGGACTGGGGCCAACGTCCTGACTTTC
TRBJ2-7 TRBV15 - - CATSRDPGYEQYF TGTGCCACCAGCAGAGACCCAGGGTACGAGCAGTACTTC
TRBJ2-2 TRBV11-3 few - CASSLSGPGELFF TGTGCCAGCAGCTTATCAGGCCCCGGGGAGCTGTTTTTT
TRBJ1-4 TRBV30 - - CAWRPGSWSTNEKLFF TGTGCCTGGCGTCCGGGCTCCTGGTCAACTAATGAAAAACTGTTTTTT
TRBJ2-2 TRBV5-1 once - CASDLGNTGELFF TGCGCCAGCGATTTGGGGAACACCGGGGAGCTGTTTTTT
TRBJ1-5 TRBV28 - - CASRGPGIGQPQHF TGTGCCAGCAGGGGCCCGGGAATCGGTCAGCCCCAGCATTTT
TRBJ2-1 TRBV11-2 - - CASSLGVSSRPYNEQFF TGTGCCAGCAGCTTAGGAGTAAGCAGCCGGCCCTACAATGAGCAGTTCTTC
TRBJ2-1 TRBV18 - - CASSPMVGSYNEQFF TGTGCCAGCTCACCAATGGTCGGTTCTTACAATGAGCAGTTCTTC
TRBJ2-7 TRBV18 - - CASSPPGPPDEQYF TGTGCCAGCTCACCACCGGGCCCCCCCGACGAGCAGTACTTC
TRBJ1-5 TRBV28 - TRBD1 CASSLGTGYNQPQHF TGTGCCAGCAGCCTCGGGACAGGGTACAATCAGCCCCAGCATTTT
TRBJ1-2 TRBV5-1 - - CASSAEGRVEGYTF TGCGCCAGCAGCGCTGAAGGCAGGGTGGAAGGCTACACCTTC
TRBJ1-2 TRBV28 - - CASGEGMRYGYTF TGTGCCAGCGGTGAGGGGATGAGGTATGGCTACACCTTC
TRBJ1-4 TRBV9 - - CASSPDSTNEKLFF TGTGCCAGCAGCCCGGATTCAACTAATGAAAAACTGTTTTTT
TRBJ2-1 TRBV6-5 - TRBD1 CASSPRTGINEQFF TGTGCCAGCAGTCCAAGGACAGGGATCAATGAGCAGTTCTTC
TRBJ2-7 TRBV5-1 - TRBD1 CASSQAGQGTYEQYF TGCGCCAGCAGCCAAGCGGGACAGGGGACTTACGAGCAGTACTTC
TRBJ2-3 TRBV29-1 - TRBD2 CSVSSSGGATDTQYF TGCAGCGTTTCCTCTAGCGGGGGGGCCACAGATACGCAGTATTTT
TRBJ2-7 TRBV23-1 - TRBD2 CASSQSVSPGRTYEQYF TGCGCCAGCAGTCAAAGCGTTTCCCCCGGGAGGACTTACGAGCAGTACTTC
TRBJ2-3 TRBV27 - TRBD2 CASSLGGLAGRGSTDTQYF TGTGCCAGCAGCCTAGGAGGGCTAGCGGGGAGAGGGAGCACAGATACGCAGTATTTT
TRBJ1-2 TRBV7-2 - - CASSLSQGWGYTF TGTGCCAGCAGCTTAAGCCAGGGGTGGGGCTACACCTTC
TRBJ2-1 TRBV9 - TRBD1 CASSVIDRVRNEQFF TGTGCCAGCAGCGTGATCGACAGGGTTCGTAATGAGCAGTTCTTC
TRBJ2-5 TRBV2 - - CASGLGGDWETQYF TGTGCCAGCGGACTAGGGGGCGATTGGGAGACCCAGTACTTC
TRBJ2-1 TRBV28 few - CASTLTAEGYNEQFF TGTGCCAGCACCCTGACCGCCGAGGGGTACAATGAGCAGTTCTTC
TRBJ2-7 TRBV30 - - CALDRGGQYF TGTGCCTTAGACCGGGGAGGGCAGTACTTC
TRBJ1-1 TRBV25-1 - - CASSEYRGLSEAFF TGTGCCAGCAGTGAATATCGAGGGTTAAGTGAAGCTTTCTTT
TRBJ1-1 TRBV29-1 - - CSVLKTANTEAFF TGCAGCGTTTTAAAGACAGCGAACACTGAAGCTTTCTTT
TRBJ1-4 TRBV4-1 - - CASSHGFLGEKLFF TGCGCCAGCAGCCATGGGTTCCTGGGTGAAAAACTGTTTTTT
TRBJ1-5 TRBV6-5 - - CASRKGTLLVEPQHF TGTGCCAGCAGAAAGGGGACACTGCTGGTCGAACCCCAGCATTTT
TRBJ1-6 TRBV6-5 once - CASSYRGLDSPLHF TGTGCCAGCAGTTATAGGGGGTTGGATTCACCCCTCCACTTT
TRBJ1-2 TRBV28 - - CASSLTPGLNGYTF TGTGCCAGCAGCTTAACCCCGGGATTGAACGGCTACACCTTC
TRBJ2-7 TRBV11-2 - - CASSLHGNNYEQYF TGTGCCAGCAGCTTACATGGGAACAACTACGAGCAGTACTTC
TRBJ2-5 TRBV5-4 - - CASSLGAFGIQETQYF TGTGCCAGCAGCTTGGGGGCCTTCGGGATCCAAGAGACCCAGTACTTC
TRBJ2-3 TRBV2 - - CASVARRTDTQYF TGTGCCAGCGTAGCACGGCGTACAGATACGCAGTATTTT